The text below deals with one T cell receptor beta chain. The target antigen is unknown. The same CDR3 also results from other DNA sequences found in this sample. Assay execution proceeded at the deep level. The method was immunoSEQ multiplex PCR; TCRdb's version includes in-frame clones alone and lacks a portion of them. This sample carries about 1,900,000 clones, less than 95% of them seen once, and the ten largest clones take roughly 1.2%. Germline CDR1 reads MNHEY; CDR2 reads SMNVEV (reference sequence). Trimming took 5 bases from V and 1 from J; bases not matched to a gene: 3. The CDR3 covers 14 residues. Naive CD8 cells comprised CD45RO-negative, CCR7-positively selected cells, excluding terminally differentiated effector memory CD45RA+ cells. This sample was taken from a study of shared clonotypes between healthy human individuals. Study results and caveats: In a few donors, 4.5% to 5.5% of naive CD4 clonotypes appeared in common. Rarefaction gave evidence that sorted-subset sequencing remained incomplete despite large depth. Sampling involved blood alone; tissue repertoires likely differ.

This sequence originates from a man between 18 and 29 years old in good health. The rearrangement joins TRBV27 to TRBJ2-7, with 9 bases identical to TRBD1. Input material: naive CD8+ T cells sorted from blood. CDR3 bases: TGTGCCAGCAGTGTCGGGACAGGGTCCTACGAGCAGTACTTC. Translated, it gives CASSVGTGSYEQYF.